The rows below give T cell receptor beta chains drawn from one sample of a study of blood T cell repertoires in COVID-19. Some clones are missing from TCRdb's copy, which holds only in-frame ones; the method was immunoSEQ multiplex PCR. The sample shows roughly 100,000 clones, about 87% of them seen only once. The sequencing sample was made of peripheral blood. The origin of the receptors is a man aged 50-60 years with active or convalescent COVID-19. Each CDR3 is given with its conserved first and last residue. The order of the fields is V gene, J gene, clone size, D gene, CDR3 protein, CDR3 DNA. The D gene is left open where the match is weak. Expanded clones get a size class; other rows say once, few or many, or leave the size out.

v_gene: TRBV11-3
j_gene: TRBJ2-1
abundance: .
d_gene: .
CDR3aa: CASSEGGDSGNEQFF
CDR3nt: TGTGCCAGCAGCGAGGGGGGGGATTCGGGTAATGAGCAGTTCTTC

v_gene: TRBV6-6
j_gene: TRBJ1-4
abundance: .
d_gene: TRBD1
CDR3aa: CASSQVDRFNEKLFF
CDR3nt: TGTGCCAGCAGCCAGGTGGACAGGTTTAATGAAAAACTGTTTTTT

v_gene: TRBV7-2
j_gene: TRBJ2-5
abundance: few
d_gene: .
CDR3aa: CASSLDGRGEETQYF
CDR3nt: TGTGCCAGCAGCTTAGATGGCAGGGGGGAAGAGACCCAGTACTTC

v_gene: TRBV4-3
j_gene: TRBJ1-2
abundance: once
d_gene: .
CDR3aa: CASSQDRNYGYTF
CDR3nt: TGCGCCAGCAGTCAAGACAGGAATTATGGCTACACCTTC

v_gene: TRBV5-1
j_gene: TRBJ2-2
abundance: once
d_gene: TRBD1
CDR3aa: CASSIRQGGELFF
CDR3nt: TGCGCCAGCAGCATACGACAGGGCGGGGAGCTGTTTTTT

v_gene: TRBV9
j_gene: TRBJ1-1
abundance: .
d_gene: .
CDR3aa: CASSVGQGGNTEAFF
CDR3nt: TGTGCCAGCAGCGTAGGGCAGGGTGGGAACACTGAAGCTTTCTTT

v_gene: TRBV5-6
j_gene: TRBJ1-2
abundance: .
d_gene: TRBD1
CDR3aa: CASSGPETGRYGYTF
CDR3nt: TGTGCCAGCAGCGGCCCCGAGACAGGGAGATATGGCTACACCTTC

v_gene: TRBV6-6
j_gene: TRBJ2-4
abundance: .
d_gene: TRBD2
CDR3aa: CASSLISGGAKNIQYF
CDR3nt: TGTGCCAGCAGTCTGATTAGCGGGGGAGCCAAAAACATTCAGTACTTC

v_gene: TRBV7-2
j_gene: TRBJ2-5
abundance: .
d_gene: TRBD2
CDR3aa: CASSPTSGGSQETQYF
CDR3nt: TGTGCCAGCAGCCCCACTAGCGGGGGGTCCCAAGAGACCCAGTACTTC

v_gene: TRBV5-1
j_gene: TRBJ1-2
abundance: .
d_gene: .
CDR3aa: CASSPGHLYGYTF
CDR3nt: TGCGCCAGCAGCCCCGGACACCTCTATGGCTACACCTTC

v_gene: TRBV28
j_gene: TRBJ1-2
abundance: .
d_gene: .
CDR3aa: CASRVGAESGYTF
CDR3nt: TGTGCCAGCAGGGTAGGGGCCGAGAGTGGCTACACCTTC

v_gene: TRBV7-2
j_gene: TRBJ2-7
abundance: .
d_gene: .
CDR3aa: CASSLVGGLLYEQYF
CDR3nt: TGTGCCAGCAGCTTAGTTGGCGGGCTACTCTACGAGCAGTACTTC

v_gene: TRBV5-1
j_gene: TRBJ2-3
abundance: once
d_gene: .
CDR3aa: CASSLVLFTDTQYF
CDR3nt: TGCGCCAGCAGCTTGGTACTGTTCACAGATACGCAGTATTTT

v_gene: TRBV30
j_gene: TRBJ1-1
abundance: .
d_gene: .
CDR3aa: CAWSLQGNTEAFF
CDR3nt: TGTGCCTGGAGTCTGCAGGGGAACACTGAAGCTTTCTTT

v_gene: TRBV5-1
j_gene: TRBJ2-5
abundance: .
d_gene: .
CDR3aa: CASSLAGMETQYF
CDR3nt: TGCGCCAGCAGCTTGGCAGGGATGGAGACCCAGTACTTC

v_gene: TRBV24-1
j_gene: TRBJ2-5
abundance: once
d_gene: .
CDR3aa: CATSDPSSSFLETQYF
CDR3nt: TGTGCCACCAGTGATCCCTCCTCTAGCTTTCTAGAGACCCAGTACTTC

v_gene: TRBV3-1/TRBV3-2
j_gene: TRBJ2-5
abundance: once
d_gene: .
CDR3aa: CASSQTQGYQETQYF
CDR3nt: TGTGCCAGCAGCCAGACACAGGGTTACCAAGAGACCCAGTACTTC

v_gene: TRBV7-6
j_gene: TRBJ2-4
abundance: .
d_gene: TRBD1
CDR3aa: CASSSGQGANIQYF
CDR3nt: TGTGCCAGCAGCTCGGGACAGGGGGCAAACATTCAGTACTTC

v_gene: TRBV4-1
j_gene: TRBJ2-2
abundance: few
d_gene: .
CDR3aa: CGSSRGTSNTGELFF
CDR3nt: TGCGGCAGTTCTCGTGGGACATCTAACACCGGGGAGCTGTTTTTT

v_gene: TRBV2
j_gene: TRBJ2-3
abundance: .
d_gene: TRBD2
CDR3aa: CASRGLADTDTQYF
CDR3nt: TGTGCCAGCAGAGGACTAGCGGACACAGATACGCAGTATTTT

v_gene: TRBV5-6
j_gene: TRBJ2-1
abundance: .
d_gene: TRBD1
CDR3aa: CASSWTGNEQFF
CDR3nt: TGTGCCAGCAGCTGGACAGGGAATGAGCAGTTCTTC

v_gene: TRBV6-5
j_gene: TRBJ1-6
abundance: .
d_gene: .
CDR3aa: CASRGETGFNSPLHF
CDR3nt: TGTGCCAGCAGAGGAGAGACAGGCTTTAATTCACCCCTCCACTTT

v_gene: TRBV2
j_gene: TRBJ2-3
abundance: .
d_gene: TRBD1
CDR3aa: CASSDGQASTDTQYF
CDR3nt: TGTGCCAGCAGTGACGGACAGGCCAGCACAGATACGCAGTATTTT

v_gene: TRBV6-5
j_gene: TRBJ2-2
abundance: .
d_gene: .
CDR3aa: CASSQGPGELFF
CDR3nt: TGTGCCAGCAGTCAGGGTCCCGGGGAGCTGTTTTTT

v_gene: TRBV12-3/TRBV12-4
j_gene: TRBJ1-1
abundance: .
d_gene: .
CDR3aa: CASSLRQNTEAFF
CDR3nt: TGTGCCAGCAGCTTGAGACAGAACACTGAAGCTTTCTTT

v_gene: TRBV2
j_gene: TRBJ2-3
abundance: few
d_gene: TRBD2
CDR3aa: CASSAGTSGGSSGTQYF
CDR3nt: TGTGCCAGCAGCGCTGGGACTAGCGGGGGGTCCTCGGGTACGCAGTATTTT

v_gene: TRBV19
j_gene: TRBJ1-5
abundance: .
d_gene: TRBD1
CDR3aa: CASSRDRGRSNQPQHF
CDR3nt: TGTGCCAGTAGCCGGGACAGGGGCCGTAGCAATCAGCCCCAGCATTTT

v_gene: TRBV3-1/TRBV3-2
j_gene: TRBJ2-3
abundance: .
d_gene: .
CDR3aa: CASSQGANTDTQYF
CDR3nt: TGTGCCAGCAGCCAAGGAGCGAACACAGATACGCAGTATTTT

v_gene: TRBV6-5
j_gene: TRBJ2-1
abundance: .
d_gene: TRBD1
CDR3aa: CASRPGTESYNEQFF
CDR3nt: TGTGCCAGCAGACCCGGGACAGAGTCCTACAATGAGCAGTTCTTC

v_gene: TRBV28
j_gene: TRBJ2-3
abundance: .
d_gene: TRBD1
CDR3aa: CASSLLQGDTDTQYF
CDR3nt: TGTGCCAGCAGTTTACTGCAGGGGGACACAGATACGCAGTATTTT

v_gene: TRBV19
j_gene: TRBJ2-5
abundance: .
d_gene: .
CDR3aa: CASSIDSRGGETQYF
CDR3nt: TGTGCCAGTAGTATAGATAGCAGGGGCGGAGAGACCCAGTACTTC